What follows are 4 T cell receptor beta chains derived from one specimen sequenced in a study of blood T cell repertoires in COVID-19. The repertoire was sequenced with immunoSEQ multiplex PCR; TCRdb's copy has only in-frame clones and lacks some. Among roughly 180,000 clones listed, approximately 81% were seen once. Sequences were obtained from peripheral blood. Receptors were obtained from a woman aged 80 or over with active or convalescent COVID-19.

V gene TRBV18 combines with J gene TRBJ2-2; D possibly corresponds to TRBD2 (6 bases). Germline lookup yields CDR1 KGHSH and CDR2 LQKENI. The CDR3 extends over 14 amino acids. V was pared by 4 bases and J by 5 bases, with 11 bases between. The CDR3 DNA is TGTGCCAGCTCACGGGACTCCATTACCGGGGAGCTGTTTTTT. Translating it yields CASSRDSITGELFF.

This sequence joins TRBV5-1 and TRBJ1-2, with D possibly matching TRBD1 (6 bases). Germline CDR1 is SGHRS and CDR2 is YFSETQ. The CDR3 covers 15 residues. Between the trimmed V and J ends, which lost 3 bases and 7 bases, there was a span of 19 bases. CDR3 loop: CASSWTAGAPGGYTF. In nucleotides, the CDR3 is TGCGCCAGCAGCTGGACAGCTGGAGCTCCGGGTGGCTACACCTTC.

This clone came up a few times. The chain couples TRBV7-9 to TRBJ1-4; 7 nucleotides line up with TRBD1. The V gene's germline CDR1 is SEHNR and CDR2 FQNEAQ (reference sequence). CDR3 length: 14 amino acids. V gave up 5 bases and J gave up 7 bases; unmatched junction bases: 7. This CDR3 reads CASSPYGDSEKLFF. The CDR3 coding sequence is TGTGCCAGCAGCCCATATGGGGACAGTGAAAAACTGTTTTTT. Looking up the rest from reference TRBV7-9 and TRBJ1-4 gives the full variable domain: DTGVSQNPRHKITKRGQNVTFRCDPISEHNRLYWYRQTLGQGPEFLTYFQNEAQLEKSRLLSDRFSAERPKGSFSTLEIQRTEQGDSAMYLCASSPYGDSEKLFFGSGTQLSVL.

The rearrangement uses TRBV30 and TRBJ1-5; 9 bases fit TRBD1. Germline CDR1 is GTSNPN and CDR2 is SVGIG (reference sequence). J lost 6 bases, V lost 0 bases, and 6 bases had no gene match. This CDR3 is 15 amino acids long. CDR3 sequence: CAWSVPGQGPQPQHF. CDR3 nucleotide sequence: TGTGCCTGGAGTGTCCCGGGACAGGGCCCTCAGCCCCAGCATTTT.